What follows describes a single TCR beta chain. The target antigen is unknown. Deletions cut 1 base from V and 13 bases from J, with 13 bases between. The CDR3 totals 13 residues. The germline V gene has CDR1 SGHTA and CDR2 FQGNSA. The study sequenced cultured CD4+ T cell DNA using the Oncomine TCR Beta short-read assay. CD4+ T cells were cultured, and genomic DNA was extracted from them. TCRdb re-called the PCR reads with MiXCR, one entry per CDR3 protein. This sample has around 7,000 distinct CDR3 sequences, with around 34% found just once. Documented treatment: approximately nine-day PBMC culture with coronavirus spike peptide pools or control peptides (ViraFEST assay). It was before the COVID-19 pandemic (2011-2018) that the unexposed donor's CD4+ T cells were collected. This sample is drawn from a study of vaccination and CD4 T cells after COVID-19. Regarding the study as a whole: The analysis of convalescent patients involved relatively few individuals and lacked early post-infection timepoints.

V and J are TRBV7-2 and TRBJ2-2; D possibly corresponds to TRBD1 (5 bases). Sequencing was done on a sample of CD4+ T cells from blood, cultured in vitro. This receptor was obtained from a human donor in good health. As DNA, the CDR3 is TGTGCCAGCAGCTTAGAACACGTAAGGGGGCTGTTTTTT. Translating it yields CASSLEHVRGLFF.